This T cell receptor (beta chain) was recorded in a study of monozygotic twins with inflammatory bowel disease. Overall study results and limits: Relative clonotype sharing with others was diminished in IBD patients versus healthy twins, particularly with disease activity.

As regards this clonotype: Its cognate antigen is unknown.

Germline assignment: CDR1 MDHEN and CDR2 SYDVKM. The CDR3 loop spans 15 amino acids. Reanalyzing the 5' RACE reads, TCRdb keeps one entry per CDR3 protein, without DNA. The sample yields around 97,000 distinct CDR3 sequences, of which the top ten take up approximately 2%. The chain employs TRBV28 and TRBJ1-5. Sequencing was performed on blood. The receptor was derived from a human donor with ulcerative colitis or Crohn's disease, or a healthy co-twin of an affected twin (not recorded which). CDR3 residues: CASSFHRKGNQPQHF.